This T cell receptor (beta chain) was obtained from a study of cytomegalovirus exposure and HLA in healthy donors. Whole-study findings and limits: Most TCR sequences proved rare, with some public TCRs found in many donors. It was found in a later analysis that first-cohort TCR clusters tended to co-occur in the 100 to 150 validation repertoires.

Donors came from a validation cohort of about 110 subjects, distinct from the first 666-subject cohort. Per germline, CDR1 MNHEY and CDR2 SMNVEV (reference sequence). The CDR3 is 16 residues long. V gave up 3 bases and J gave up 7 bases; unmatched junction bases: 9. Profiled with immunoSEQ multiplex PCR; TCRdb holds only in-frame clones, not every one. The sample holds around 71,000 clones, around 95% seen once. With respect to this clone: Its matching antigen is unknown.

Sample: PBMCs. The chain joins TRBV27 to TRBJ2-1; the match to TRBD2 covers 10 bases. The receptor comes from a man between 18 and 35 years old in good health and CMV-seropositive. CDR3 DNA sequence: TGTGCCAGCAGTTTTGGGGTAGCGGGAGGAAGGAATGAGCAGTTCTTC. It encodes CASSFGVAGGRNEQFF.